These T cell receptor beta chains were read from a single sample in a study of blood T cell repertoires in COVID-19. Data came from immunoSEQ multiplex PCR; TCRdb stores just in-frame clones and leaves some out. The table shows around 130,000 clones, with around 82% occurring only once. Sample: peripheral blood. These receptor sequences come from a woman younger than 45 who had recovered from COVID-19. The CDR3 runs from the conserved cysteine through the conserved F or W. Fields, in order: CDR3 length, D gene, J gene, V gene, clone size, CDR3 DNA, CDR3 protein. D genes are given only for firm matches. Clone size appears in some rows only: once, few, many, or a class for an expanded clone.

CDR3 length: 13
D gene: .
J gene: TRBJ1-6
V gene: TRBV10-3
clone size: .
CDR3 DNA: TGTGCCATCAGTGCCCTCGAGGATTCACCCCTCCACTTT
CDR3 protein: CAISALEDSPLHF

CDR3 length: 16
D gene: .
J gene: TRBJ2-4
V gene: TRBV19
clone size: .
CDR3 DNA: TGTGCCAGTACCCCTGACAGGTCACTAGCCAAAAACATTCAGTACTTC
CDR3 protein: CASTPDRSLAKNIQYF

CDR3 length: 13
D gene: .
J gene: TRBJ2-7
V gene: TRBV5-1
clone size: .
CDR3 DNA: TGCGCCAGCAGCTTGGACAGGTTATACGAGCAGTACTTC
CDR3 protein: CASSLDRLYEQYF

CDR3 length: 15
D gene: .
J gene: TRBJ1-1
V gene: TRBV27
clone size: .
CDR3 DNA: TGTGCCAGCAGCCCGTTCGGGAGGGCGAACACTGAAGCTTTCTTT
CDR3 protein: CASSPFGRANTEAFF

CDR3 length: 15
D gene: .
J gene: TRBJ1-2
V gene: TRBV5-4
clone size: .
CDR3 DNA: TGTGCCAGCAGCATACCGGGACAAAGTCAAGGTGGCTACACCTTC
CDR3 protein: CASSIPGQSQGGYTF

CDR3 length: 16
D gene: TRBD1
J gene: TRBJ1-6
V gene: TRBV6-1
clone size: .
CDR3 DNA: TGTGCCAGCAGTGAACGTGGGACAGTCTATAATTCACCCCTCCACTTT
CDR3 protein: CASSERGTVYNSPLHF

CDR3 length: 15
D gene: TRBD2
J gene: TRBJ2-3
V gene: TRBV7-8
clone size: .
CDR3 DNA: TGTGCCAGCACCCCCGAGCGGGGGAGCACAGATACGCAGTATTTT
CDR3 protein: CASTPERGSTDTQYF

CDR3 length: 14
D gene: .
J gene: TRBJ2-3
V gene: TRBV6-4
clone size: .
CDR3 DNA: TGTGCCAGCTCCCCTGGGAAGCCAGGGAATACGCAGTATTTT
CDR3 protein: CASSPGKPGNTQYF

CDR3 length: 13
D gene: .
J gene: TRBJ2-1
V gene: TRBV25-1
clone size: .
CDR3 DNA: TGTGCCAGTCGGGAGTCGGGGGTAAATGAGCAGTTCTTC
CDR3 protein: CASRESGVNEQFF

CDR3 length: 13
D gene: TRBD2
J gene: TRBJ2-3
V gene: TRBV7-6
clone size: .
CDR3 DNA: TGTGCCAGCAGCGTTACTAGCGCGTATACGCAGTATTTT
CDR3 protein: CASSVTSAYTQYF

CDR3 length: 14
D gene: TRBD1
J gene: TRBJ1-5
V gene: TRBV3-1/TRBV3-2
clone size: few
CDR3 DNA: TGTGCCAGCAGCCAAGACAGGGACAGGCAGCCCCAGCATTTT
CDR3 protein: CASSQDRDRQPQHF

CDR3 length: 15
D gene: TRBD2
J gene: TRBJ2-1
V gene: TRBV4-1
clone size: few
CDR3 DNA: TGCGCCAGCAGACGCGCTAGCGGGAGGGTTGATGAGCAGTTCTTC
CDR3 protein: CASRRASGRVDEQFF

CDR3 length: 12
D gene: .
J gene: TRBJ2-3
V gene: TRBV6-2/TRBV6-3
clone size: .
CDR3 DNA: TGTGCCAGCAGTTACGGCCCAGATACGCAGTATTTT
CDR3 protein: CASSYGPDTQYF

CDR3 length: 15
D gene: TRBD2
J gene: TRBJ2-2
V gene: TRBV11-3
clone size: .
CDR3 DNA: TGTGCCAGCAGCCCGGGACTAGCGGACACCGGGGAGCTGTTTTTT
CDR3 protein: CASSPGLADTGELFF

CDR3 length: 13
D gene: .
J gene: TRBJ2-3
V gene: TRBV18
clone size: many
CDR3 DNA: TGTGCCAGCTCACCGAGACAGGCAGATACGCAGTATTTT
CDR3 protein: CASSPRQADTQYF

CDR3 length: 14
D gene: .
J gene: TRBJ1-2
V gene: TRBV11-2
clone size: .
CDR3 DNA: TGTGCCAGCAGCCTAACAGGGTTCCTGTCTGGCTACACCTTC
CDR3 protein: CASSLTGFLSGYTF

CDR3 length: 12
D gene: .
J gene: TRBJ2-7
V gene: TRBV6-5
clone size: few
CDR3 DNA: TGTGCCAGCAGTACACAGCTCTCCGAGCAGTACTTC
CDR3 protein: CASSTQLSEQYF

CDR3 length: 15
D gene: .
J gene: TRBJ2-1
V gene: TRBV19
clone size: .
CDR3 DNA: TGTGCCAGTAGTATCGGTCCGAGCTCCTACAATGAGCAGTTCTTC
CDR3 protein: CASSIGPSSYNEQFF

CDR3 length: 18
D gene: TRBD2
J gene: TRBJ2-7
V gene: TRBV5-8
clone size: .
CDR3 DNA: TGTGCCAGCAGCTTTCCGGGACTAGCGGGGGGGCAGTCCTACGAGCAGTACTTC
CDR3 protein: CASSFPGLAGGQSYEQYF

CDR3 length: 13
D gene: .
J gene: TRBJ2-1
V gene: TRBV27
clone size: .
CDR3 DNA: TGTGCCAGCAGTTTAGGGTTTGGGCATGAGCAGTTCTTC
CDR3 protein: CASSLGFGHEQFF

CDR3 length: 13
D gene: .
J gene: TRBJ1-3
V gene: TRBV20-1
clone size: .
CDR3 DNA: TGCAGTGCTAGTTCGGGGGGTGGAAACACCATATATTTT
CDR3 protein: CSASSGGGNTIYF

CDR3 length: 13
D gene: TRBD1
J gene: TRBJ1-2
V gene: TRBV6-4
clone size: .
CDR3 DNA: TGTGCCAGCAGTCCTACAGGGGGCAGTGGCTACACCTTC
CDR3 protein: CASSPTGGSGYTF

CDR3 length: 14
D gene: .
J gene: TRBJ2-5
V gene: TRBV7-9
clone size: .
CDR3 DNA: TGTGCCAGCAGCTTAGCACAGCTTCAAGAGACCCAGTACTTC
CDR3 protein: CASSLAQLQETQYF

CDR3 length: 17
D gene: TRBD1
J gene: TRBJ2-2
V gene: TRBV7-6
clone size: .
CDR3 DNA: TGTGCCAGCAGCTTAGACGGGACAGGCGGCGTCACCGGGGAGCTGTTTTTT
CDR3 protein: CASSLDGTGGVTGELFF

CDR3 length: 15
D gene: TRBD2
J gene: TRBJ2-1
V gene: TRBV18
clone size: once
CDR3 DNA: TGTGCCAGCTCACGAACTGCGGGAGGGTACAATGAGCAGTTCTTC
CDR3 protein: CASSRTAGGYNEQFF

CDR3 length: 16
D gene: .
J gene: TRBJ2-7
V gene: TRBV9
clone size: .
CDR3 DNA: TGTGCCAGCAGCGTGACCGGGTCCTCGAGCTCCTACGAGCAGTACTTC
CDR3 protein: CASSVTGSSSSYEQYF

CDR3 length: 13
D gene: .
J gene: TRBJ1-1
V gene: TRBV6-5
clone size: .
CDR3 DNA: TGTGCCAGCATGGACAGCTCGTACACTGAAGCTTTCTTT
CDR3 protein: CASMDSSYTEAFF

CDR3 length: 15
D gene: .
J gene: TRBJ2-3
V gene: TRBV5-1
clone size: .
CDR3 DNA: TGCGCCAGCAGCATCGGGTCCCCTAGCACAGATACGCAGTATTTT
CDR3 protein: CASSIGSPSTDTQYF

CDR3 length: 16
D gene: TRBD1
J gene: TRBJ2-7
V gene: TRBV3-1/TRBV3-2
clone size: once
CDR3 DNA: TGTGCCAGCAGCCAAGATGGCGGACAGGGGAAGCACGAGCAGTACTTC
CDR3 protein: CASSQDGGQGKHEQYF

CDR3 length: 15
D gene: .
J gene: TRBJ2-5
V gene: TRBV7-9
clone size: .
CDR3 DNA: TGTGCCAGCAGCCCCTGGGGCGGGGCGCAAGAGACCCAGTACTTC
CDR3 protein: CASSPWGGAQETQYF

CDR3 length: 16
D gene: TRBD1
J gene: TRBJ2-3
V gene: TRBV9
clone size: .
CDR3 DNA: TGTGCCAGCAGCGTAGACCCGGGACAGGGTTCAGATACGCAGTATTTT
CDR3 protein: CASSVDPGQGSDTQYF

CDR3 length: 13
D gene: TRBD1
J gene: TRBJ2-5
V gene: TRBV2
clone size: few
CDR3 DNA: TGTGCCAGCAGGGGACAGGGCAGGGAGACCCAGTACTTC
CDR3 protein: CASRGQGRETQYF

CDR3 length: 14
D gene: .
J gene: TRBJ1-2
V gene: TRBV5-1
clone size: once
CDR3 DNA: TGCGCCAGCAGCTTGGTCTCAGGGAACTATGGCTACACCTTC
CDR3 protein: CASSLVSGNYGYTF

CDR3 length: 15
D gene: TRBD1
J gene: TRBJ2-3
V gene: TRBV15
clone size: .
CDR3 DNA: TGTGCCACCAGCGCGCAGCAGGGGGGCACAGATACGCAGTATTTT
CDR3 protein: CATSAQQGGTDTQYF

CDR3 length: 12
D gene: .
J gene: TRBJ1-3
V gene: TRBV18
clone size: .
CDR3 DNA: TGTGCCCAACGGGGCTCTGGAAACACCATATATTTT
CDR3 protein: CAQRGSGNTIYF

CDR3 length: 13
D gene: TRBD1
J gene: TRBJ1-2
V gene: TRBV2
clone size: once
CDR3 DNA: TGTGCCAGCAGGGCAGGGACAGGCTATGGCTACACCTTC
CDR3 protein: CASRAGTGYGYTF

CDR3 length: 15
D gene: TRBD1
J gene: TRBJ1-5
V gene: TRBV4-1
clone size: .
CDR3 DNA: TGCGCCAGCAGCCTAACAGGGGGCGTAAATCAGCCCCAGCATTTT
CDR3 protein: CASSLTGGVNQPQHF

CDR3 length: 15
D gene: .
J gene: TRBJ1-1
V gene: TRBV7-6
clone size: .
CDR3 DNA: TGTGCCAGCAGCTTGAACAGGGCCCCGAACACTGAAGCTTTCTTT
CDR3 protein: CASSLNRAPNTEAFF

CDR3 length: 13
D gene: .
J gene: TRBJ2-1
V gene: TRBV29-1
clone size: .
CDR3 DNA: TGCAGCCCCGCCGCACTCTTACAGAATGAGCAGTTCTTC
CDR3 protein: CSPAALLQNEQFF

CDR3 length: 13
D gene: .
J gene: TRBJ2-7
V gene: TRBV29-1
clone size: .
CDR3 DNA: TGCAGCGTCACCCCTGACACCTCCTACGAGCAGTACTTC
CDR3 protein: CSVTPDTSYEQYF

CDR3 length: 14
D gene: .
J gene: TRBJ1-6
V gene: TRBV7-2
clone size: .
CDR3 DNA: TGTGCCAGCAGCCCGGACAGCTCGAATTCACCCCTCCACTTT
CDR3 protein: CASSPDSSNSPLHF

CDR3 length: 16
D gene: .
J gene: TRBJ2-5
V gene: TRBV11-3
clone size: once
CDR3 DNA: TGTGCCAGCAGCTTAGGCCTTGTCAGTGAGGGCGAGACCCAGTACTTC
CDR3 protein: CASSLGLVSEGETQYF